This T cell receptor beta chain was profiled in a study of cytomegalovirus exposure and HLA in healthy donors. Study results and limitations: A missense variant in DCLRE1C was later tied to TCR beta V- and J-gene trimming.

To note about this clone: What it binds is not known.

The PCR ran on 60 Vbeta and 13 Jbeta primers. Only in-frame clones appear in the TCRdb table, and some are missing; sequencing was by immunoSEQ multiplex PCR. The sample has 100,000 to 150,000 clones; approximately 82% are singletons. The sequencing input was PBMCs. The origin of this receptor is a man aged 35-49 years in good health and CMV-seronegative.

CDR3 DNA sequence: TGTGCCAGCAGCCACGGACAGGTCTACGAGCAGTACTTC. Its protein is CASSHGQVYEQYF. The genes are TRBV7-2 and TRBJ2-7, with 7 bases that match TRBD1. The trim removed 5 bases at V and 3 bases at J, leaving 4 bases unmatched. Germline assignment: CDR1 SGHTA and CDR2 FQGNSA. The CDR3 has 13 residues.